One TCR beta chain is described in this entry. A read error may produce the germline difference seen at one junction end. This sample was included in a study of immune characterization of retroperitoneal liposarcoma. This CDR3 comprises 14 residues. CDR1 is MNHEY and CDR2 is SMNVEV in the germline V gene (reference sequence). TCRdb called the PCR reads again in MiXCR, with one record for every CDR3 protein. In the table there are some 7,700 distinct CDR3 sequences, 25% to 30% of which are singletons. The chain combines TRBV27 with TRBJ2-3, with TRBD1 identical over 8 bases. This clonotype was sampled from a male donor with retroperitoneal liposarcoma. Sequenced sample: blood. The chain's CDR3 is CASSFDRGEETQYF. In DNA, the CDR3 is TGTGCCAGCAGTTTCGACAGGGGTGAGGAGACCCAGTACTTT.